This section outlines one T cell receptor (beta chain) sequence together with its context. The antigen is not known. Germline assignment: CDR1 LGHNA and CDR2 YSLEER. Germline trimming cut 1 base from V and 4 bases from J; bases unmatched to any gene: 3. There are 15 residues in the CDR3. The source of the sample is a study of circulating and synovial CD4+ cells in juvenile arthritis. The study, taken as a whole, reports: Vbeta family usage analysis did not detect the pathogenic-like versus bulk difference.

Only in-frame clones appear in the TCRdb table, and some are missing; sequencing was by immunoSEQ multiplex PCR. Of about 16,000 clones in the sample, around 91% are singletons; the top ten hold 0.73%. The receptor was isolated from a human donor with juvenile idiopathic arthritis. What was sequenced was CD4+ T cells from blood. This chain links TRBV4-3 with TRBJ1-2, with TRBD1 matching over 10 bases. The CDR3 spells CASSQGQGAFYGYTF. In DNA form, the CDR3 reads TGCGCCAGCAGCCAAGGACAGGGGGCGTTCTATGGCTACACCTTC.